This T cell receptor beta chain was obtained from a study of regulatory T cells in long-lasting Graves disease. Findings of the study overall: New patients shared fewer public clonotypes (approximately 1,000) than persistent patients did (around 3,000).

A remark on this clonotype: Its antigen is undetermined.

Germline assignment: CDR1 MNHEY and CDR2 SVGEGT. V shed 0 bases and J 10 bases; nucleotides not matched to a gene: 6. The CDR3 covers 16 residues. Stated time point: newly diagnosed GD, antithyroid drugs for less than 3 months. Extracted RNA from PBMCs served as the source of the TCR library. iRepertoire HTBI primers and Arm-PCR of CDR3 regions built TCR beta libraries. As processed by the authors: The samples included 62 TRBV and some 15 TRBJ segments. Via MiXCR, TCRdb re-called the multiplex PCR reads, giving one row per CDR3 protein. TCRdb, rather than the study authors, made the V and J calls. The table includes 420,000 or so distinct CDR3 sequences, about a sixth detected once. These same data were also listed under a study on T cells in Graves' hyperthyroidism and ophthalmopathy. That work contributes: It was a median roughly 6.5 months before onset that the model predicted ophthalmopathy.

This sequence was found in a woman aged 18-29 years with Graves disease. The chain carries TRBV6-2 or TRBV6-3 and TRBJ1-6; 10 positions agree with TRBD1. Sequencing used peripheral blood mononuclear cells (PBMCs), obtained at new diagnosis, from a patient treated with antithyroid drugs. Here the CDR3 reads CASSYSKDRGHSPLHF. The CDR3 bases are TGTGCCAGCAGTTACTCGAAAGACAGGGGGCACTCACCCCTCCACTTT.